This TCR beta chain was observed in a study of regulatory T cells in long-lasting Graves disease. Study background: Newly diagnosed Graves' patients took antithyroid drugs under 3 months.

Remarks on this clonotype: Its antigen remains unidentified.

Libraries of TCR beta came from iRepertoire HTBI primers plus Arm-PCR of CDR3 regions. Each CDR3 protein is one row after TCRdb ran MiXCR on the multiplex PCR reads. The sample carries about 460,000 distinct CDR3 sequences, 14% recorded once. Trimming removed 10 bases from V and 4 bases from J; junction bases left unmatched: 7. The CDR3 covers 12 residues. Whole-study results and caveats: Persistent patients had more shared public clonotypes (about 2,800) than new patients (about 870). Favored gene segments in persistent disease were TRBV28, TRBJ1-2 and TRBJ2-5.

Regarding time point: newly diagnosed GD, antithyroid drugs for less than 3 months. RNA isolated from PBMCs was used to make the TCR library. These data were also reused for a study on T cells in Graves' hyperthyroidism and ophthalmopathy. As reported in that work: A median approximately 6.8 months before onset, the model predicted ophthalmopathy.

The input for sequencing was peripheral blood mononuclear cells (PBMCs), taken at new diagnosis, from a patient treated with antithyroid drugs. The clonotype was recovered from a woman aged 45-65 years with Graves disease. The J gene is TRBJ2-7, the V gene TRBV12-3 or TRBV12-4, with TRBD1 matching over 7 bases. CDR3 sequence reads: CAIRTGVYEQYF. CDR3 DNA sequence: TGTGCCATACGAACAGGGGTATACGAGCAGTACTTC.